This TCR beta chain was sequenced during a study of blood T cell repertoires in COVID-19. CDR1 is MNHEY, CDR2 SVGEGT, per germline. The CDR3 has 14 residues. Trimming at V came to 6 bases and at J to 6 bases, leaving 8 bases not matched to a gene. Sequenced by immunoSEQ multiplex PCR; TCRdb stores in-frame clones only, minus some. The sample consists of approximately 70,000 clones, about 91% of them appearing once. V gene TRBV6-2 or TRBV6-3 combines with J gene TRBJ1-5; TRBD1 matches at 7 bases. Sequencing input: peripheral blood. The sequence was collected from a human donor with active COVID-19. The donor label of this sample is uncertain. Here the CDR3 DNA reads TGTGCCAGCAGCCCGACAGGGATTCGTCAGCCCCAGCATTTT. It specifies CASSPTGIRQPQHF.